Listed below are T cell receptor beta chains from one sample, sequenced in a study of T cell repertoires in cytomegalovirus infection. TCRdb reanalysed the reads using MiXCR and keeps one entry per CDR3 protein. This table has 650,000 to 850,000 distinct CDR3 sequences, 25% to 35% appearing once. These receptors' targets are unknown. This specimen consisted of cultured CD8+ T cells from PBMCs, obtained from culture after CMV antigen stimulation. Receptor source: a human donor in good health (CMV status not recorded). Some clones in this sample may be carry-over from other donors' samples. CDR3s include the opening cysteine and the closing phenylalanine or tryptophan. A D gene is named only where the DNA matches it firmly. Not all rows give a size; the values are once, few, many and, for expanded clones, a class.

V: TRBV6-4; size: .; D: .; J: TRBJ2-1; DNA: TGTGCCAGCAGTGTAAGTGGTTCCCGGCACATCCCCGGCAAGGATGAGCAGTTCTTC; CDR3: CASSVSGSRHIPGKDEQFF
V: TRBV7-8; size: many; D: TRBD1; J: TRBJ2-6; DNA: TGTGCCAGCAGCCCTCGACTTCGGGACAGCGTCCCTGGGGCCAACGTCCTGACTTTC; CDR3: CASSPRLRDSVPGANVLTF
V: TRBV5-8; size: .; D: .; J: TRBJ2-7; DNA: TGTGCCAGCAGCTTCGTACTAGGGTACTACGAGCAGTACTTC; CDR3: CASSFVLGYYEQYF
V: TRBV7-2; size: many; D: .; J: TRBJ1-1; DNA: TGTGCCAGCAGCTTAGGGTCCGACATGAACACTGAAGCTTTCTTT; CDR3: CASSLGSDMNTEAFF
V: TRBV7-9; size: few; D: .; J: TRBJ1-2; DNA: TGTGCCAGCAGCTCAAAGGGGACCGGGACTCCTGACGGCTACACCTTC; CDR3: CASSSKGTGTPDGYTF
V: TRBV27; size: .; D: .; J: TRBJ2-1; DNA: TGTGCCAGCAGTTCCGACTCGAGGGAGCAGTTCTTC; CDR3: CASSSDSREQFF
V: TRBV6-5; size: few; D: .; J: TRBJ1-1; DNA: TGTGCCAGCAGCCGGGGAGAGGTCACTGAAGCTTTCTTT; CDR3: CASSRGEVTEAFF
V: TRBV11-1; size: .; D: .; J: TRBJ2-3; DNA: TGTGCCAGCAGCCGGAGGGGGGCGGCAGATACGCAGTATTTT; CDR3: CASSRRGAADTQYF
V: TRBV5-1; size: few; D: .; J: TRBJ2-2; DNA: TGCGCCAGCAGCACCGGGACAAACACCGGGGAGCTGTTTTTT; CDR3: CASSTGTNTGELFF
V: TRBV7-9; size: .; D: TRBD1; J: TRBJ1-6; DNA: TGTGCCAGCCGGGACAGGGGAGATTCACCCCTCCACTTT; CDR3: CASRDRGDSPLHF
V: TRBV7-8; size: once; D: .; J: TRBJ2-2; DNA: TGTGCCAGCAGCGACGTGGGGGCGAACACCGGGGAGCTGTTTTTT; CDR3: CASSDVGANTGELFF